This T cell receptor beta chain derives from a study of identical twins. Study conclusions and caveats: When twins shared out-of-frame alpha sequences, those sequences had excess low generation probability. Invariant T cells like MAIT and iNKT could partly confound the zero-insertion analyses.

This clonotype was recorded many times. Its antigen is as yet unknown. This CDR3 has 17 amino acids. The germline V and J ends were trimmed by 2 bases and 3 bases, with 16 bases remaining between them. Template switching added a universal primer site, and cDNA bore unique molecular identifiers. TCRdb used MiXCR to reprocess the 5' RACE reads, holding one entry per CDR3 protein. Here the sample spans some 500,000 distinct CDR3 sequences, roughly 9.5% being singletons. The same specimen was also included in a second study, on yellow fever vaccine responses in identical twins.

This sequence was found in a woman aged 18-29 years in good health. The rearrangement links TRBV12-3 or TRBV12-4 to TRBJ2-2, with a possible D match to TRBD1 (5 bases). Specimen: PBMCs. CDR3 DNA sequence: TGTGCCAGCAGTTTAAGCAGGGAAGGAACCGACACCGGGGAGCTGTTTTTT. It is translated as CASSLSREGTDTGELFF.